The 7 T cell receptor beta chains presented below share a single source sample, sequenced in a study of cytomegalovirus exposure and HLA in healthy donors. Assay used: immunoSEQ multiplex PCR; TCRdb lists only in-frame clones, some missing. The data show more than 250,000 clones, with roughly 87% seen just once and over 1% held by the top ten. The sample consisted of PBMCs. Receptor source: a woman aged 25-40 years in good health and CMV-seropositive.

The CDR3 reads CASSSYEIYEQYF. The CDR3 DNA is TGTGCCAGCAGTTCCTACGAGATTTACGAGCAGTACTTC. The V call is TRBV6-6, the J call TRBJ2-7, with D uncertain. Germline V lookup: CDR1 MNHNY, CDR2 SVGAGI (reference sequence). V was clipped by 4 bases and J by 4 bases, with 11 bases between them. The CDR3 extends over 13 amino acids.

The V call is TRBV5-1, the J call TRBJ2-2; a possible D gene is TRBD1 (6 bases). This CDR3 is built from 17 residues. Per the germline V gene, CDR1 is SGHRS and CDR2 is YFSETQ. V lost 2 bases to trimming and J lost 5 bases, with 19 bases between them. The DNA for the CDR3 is TGCGCCAGCAGCTTCTCTCACAGGGAAGGGAAGACCGGGGAGCTGTTTTTT. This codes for CASSFSHREGKTGELFF.

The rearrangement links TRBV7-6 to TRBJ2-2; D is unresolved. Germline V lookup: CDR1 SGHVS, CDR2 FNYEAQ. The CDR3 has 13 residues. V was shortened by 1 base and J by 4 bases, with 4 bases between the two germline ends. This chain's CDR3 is CASSLGGTGELFF. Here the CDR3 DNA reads TGTGCCAGCAGCTTAGGGGGCACCGGGGAGCTGTTTTTT. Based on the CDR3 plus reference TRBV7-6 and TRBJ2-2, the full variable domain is GAGVSQSPRYKVTKRGQDVALRCDPISGHVSLYWYRQALGQGPEFLTYFNYEAQQDKSGLPNDRFSAERPEGSISTLTIQRTEQRDSAMYRCASSLGGTGELFFGEGSRLTVL.

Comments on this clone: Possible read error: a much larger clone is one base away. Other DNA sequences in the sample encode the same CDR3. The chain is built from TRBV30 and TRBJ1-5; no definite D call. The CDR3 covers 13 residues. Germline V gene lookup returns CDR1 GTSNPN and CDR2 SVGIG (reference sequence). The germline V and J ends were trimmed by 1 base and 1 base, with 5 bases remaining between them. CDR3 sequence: CAWSGGSNQPQHF. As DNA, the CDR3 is TGTGCCTGGAGTGGGGGAAGCAATCAGCCCCAGCATTTT.

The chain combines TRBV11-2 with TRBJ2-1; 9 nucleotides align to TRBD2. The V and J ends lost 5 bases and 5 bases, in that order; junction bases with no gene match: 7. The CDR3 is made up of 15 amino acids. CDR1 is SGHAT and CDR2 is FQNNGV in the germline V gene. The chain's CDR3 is CASSLFAGGDNEQFF. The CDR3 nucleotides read TGTGCCAGCAGCCTATTTGCGGGAGGGGACAATGAGCAGTTCTTC.

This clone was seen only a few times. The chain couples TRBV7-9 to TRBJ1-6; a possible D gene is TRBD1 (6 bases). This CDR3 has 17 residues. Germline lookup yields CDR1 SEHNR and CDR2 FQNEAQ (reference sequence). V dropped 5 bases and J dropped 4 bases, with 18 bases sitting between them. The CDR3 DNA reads TGTGCCAGCAGCAGCACCCGACAGGTTAATTATAATTCACCCCTCCACTTT. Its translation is CASSSTRQVNYNSPLHF.

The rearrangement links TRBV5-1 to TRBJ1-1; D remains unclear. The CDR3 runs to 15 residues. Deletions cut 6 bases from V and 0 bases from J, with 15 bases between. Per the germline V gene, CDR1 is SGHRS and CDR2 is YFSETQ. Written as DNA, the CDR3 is TGCGCCAGCACTCCCACATACCGGTTGAACACTGAAGCTTTCTTT. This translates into CASTPTYRLNTEAFF.